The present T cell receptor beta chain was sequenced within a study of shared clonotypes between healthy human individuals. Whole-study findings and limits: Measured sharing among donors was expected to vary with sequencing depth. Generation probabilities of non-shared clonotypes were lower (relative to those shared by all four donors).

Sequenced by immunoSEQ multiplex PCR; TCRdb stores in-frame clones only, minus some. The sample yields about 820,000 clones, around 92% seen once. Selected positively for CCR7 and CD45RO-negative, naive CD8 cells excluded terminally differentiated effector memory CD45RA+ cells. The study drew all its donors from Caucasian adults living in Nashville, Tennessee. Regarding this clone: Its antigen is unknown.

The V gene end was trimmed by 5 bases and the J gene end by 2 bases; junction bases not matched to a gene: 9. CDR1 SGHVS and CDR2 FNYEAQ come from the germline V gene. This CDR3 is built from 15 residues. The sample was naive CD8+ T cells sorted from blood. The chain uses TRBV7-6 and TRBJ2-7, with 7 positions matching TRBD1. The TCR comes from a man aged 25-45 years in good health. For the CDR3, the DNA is TGTGCCAGCAGCACAAGAGGGACAGAGCCCTACGAGCAGTACTTC. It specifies CASSTRGTEPYEQYF. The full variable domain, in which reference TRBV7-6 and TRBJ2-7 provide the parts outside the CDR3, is GAGVSQSPRYKVTKRGQDVALRCDPISGHVSLYWYRQALGQGPEFLTYFNYEAQQDKSGLPNDRFSAERPEGSISTLTIQRTEQRDSAMYRCASSTRGTEPYEQYFGPGTRLTVT.